These T cell receptor beta chains were read from a single sample in a study of neurological immune-mediated disorders. In TCRdb, the 5' RACE reads were re-called with MiXCR into one record per CDR3 protein. In the table there are tens of thousands of distinct CDR3 sequences, 13% to 15% of which are singletons. Material for sequencing was PBMCs. The receptor source for this set is a woman between 45 and 60 years old with HTLV-1-associated myelopathy (HAM/TSP). Each CDR3 is given with its conserved first and last residue. D genes are given only for firm matches. The size entry is marked missing in some rows and otherwise reads once, few, many or a size class.

clone size: -
V gene: TRBV18
D gene: TRBD1
J gene: TRBJ2-7
CDR3 DNA: TGTGCCAGCTCACCCTCGACAGGGCCCTACGAGCAGTACTTC
CDR3 protein: CASSPSTGPYEQYF

clone size: many
V gene: TRBV29-1
D gene: TRBD1
J gene: TRBJ1-1
CDR3 DNA: TGCAGCGCTAAACAGGGGATGAACACTGAAGCTTTCTTT
CDR3 protein: CSAKQGMNTEAFF

clone size: many
V gene: TRBV7-2
D gene: -
J gene: TRBJ2-5
CDR3 DNA: TGTGCCAGCGGCCGGGGGGCGGGGGAGACCCAGTACTTC
CDR3 protein: CASGRGAGETQYF

clone size: many
V gene: TRBV20-1
D gene: TRBD1
J gene: TRBJ2-5
CDR3 DNA: TGCAGTGCTACGACAGGGGACGACGAGACCCAGTACTTC
CDR3 protein: CSATTGDDETQYF

clone size: many
V gene: TRBV7-9
D gene: -
J gene: TRBJ1-1
CDR3 DNA: TGTGCCAGCAGCTCTTGGGGAAACACTGAAGCTTTCTTT
CDR3 protein: CASSSWGNTEAFF

clone size: many
V gene: TRBV29-1
D gene: -
J gene: TRBJ2-5
CDR3 DNA: TGCAGCGTTGAAGGCAGGGTGGAGACCCAGTACTTC
CDR3 protein: CSVEGRVETQYF

clone size: many
V gene: TRBV6-1
D gene: TRBD1
J gene: TRBJ1-1
CDR3 DNA: TGTGCCAGCAGGGGGGACAGCTACACTGAAGCTTTCTTT
CDR3 protein: CASRGDSYTEAFF

clone size: many
V gene: TRBV5-1
D gene: -
J gene: TRBJ2-5
CDR3 DNA: TGCGCCAGCAGCCTCTATTGGCAGGGGGGCGACCAGTACTTC
CDR3 protein: CASSLYWQGGDQYF

clone size: -
V gene: TRBV12-3/TRBV12-4
D gene: -
J gene: TRBJ1-5
CDR3 DNA: TGTGCCAGCAGTTTACGACGCAATCAGCCACTGCATTTT
CDR3 protein: CASSLRRNQPLHF

clone size: many
V gene: TRBV4-2
D gene: TRBD2
J gene: TRBJ2-3
CDR3 DNA: TGTGCCAGCAGCCCACAGACTAGCGGGAGCTCAGATACGCAGTATTTT
CDR3 protein: CASSPQTSGSSDTQYF

clone size: many
V gene: TRBV6-2/TRBV6-3
D gene: -
J gene: TRBJ1-5
CDR3 DNA: TGTGCCAGCAGTTCGCGGGGACCCGATCAGCCCCAGCATTTT
CDR3 protein: CASSSRGPDQPQHF

clone size: many
V gene: TRBV12-3/TRBV12-4
D gene: -
J gene: TRBJ2-1
CDR3 DNA: TGTGCCAGCAGTTTAGCAACTGCGGACAATGAGCAGTTCTTC
CDR3 protein: CASSLATADNEQFF

clone size: many
V gene: TRBV5-1
D gene: TRBD1
J gene: TRBJ2-1
CDR3 DNA: TGCGCCAGCAGGTACAGACAGGGGGCGTTCAATGAGCAGTTCTTC
CDR3 protein: CASRYRQGAFNEQFF

clone size: many
V gene: TRBV3-1
D gene: -
J gene: TRBJ1-5
CDR3 DNA: TGTGCCAGCAGCCAAAGGTCGCAAGGGTACCAGCATTTT
CDR3 protein: CASSQRSQGYQHF

clone size: many
V gene: TRBV6-5
D gene: -
J gene: TRBJ2-5
CDR3 DNA: TGTGCCAGCAACCGCGCGGGGCGCTCGGGAGAGACCCAGTACTTC
CDR3 protein: CASNRAGRSGETQYF

clone size: many
V gene: TRBV20-1
D gene: TRBD2
J gene: TRBJ2-1
CDR3 DNA: TGCAGTGCTAGAGATGGTTACGGGCGGGGGGCCTACAATGAGCAGTTCTTC
CDR3 protein: CSARDGYGRGAYNEQFF

clone size: many
V gene: TRBV7-2
D gene: TRBD2
J gene: TRBJ2-1
CDR3 DNA: TGTGCCAGCAGCCGGGGCAAGTTGGCGGGGGATGATGAGCAGTTCTTC
CDR3 protein: CASSRGKLAGDDEQFF

clone size: many
V gene: TRBV7-9
D gene: -
J gene: TRBJ1-2
CDR3 DNA: TGTGCCAGCAGCGCCAGTTTTGGCTACACCTTC
CDR3 protein: CASSASFGYTF

clone size: many
V gene: TRBV4-2
D gene: -
J gene: TRBJ1-2
CDR3 DNA: TGTGCCAGCAGCCAAGATCCTTCGGTCTGGGTTTCTAACTATGGCTACACCTTC
CDR3 protein: CASSQDPSVWVSNYGYTF

clone size: many
V gene: TRBV12-3/TRBV12-4
D gene: -
J gene: TRBJ2-3
CDR3 DNA: TGTGCCAGCAGACTGCCTAGTACGGATACGCAGTATTTT
CDR3 protein: CASRLPSTDTQYF

clone size: -
V gene: TRBV20-1
D gene: -
J gene: TRBJ2-1
CDR3 DNA: TGCAGTGCCCCGGGGGCTCTAGCTGACAATGAGCAGTTCTTC
CDR3 protein: CSAPGALADNEQFF

clone size: many
V gene: TRBV20-1
D gene: -
J gene: TRBJ1-2
CDR3 DNA: TGCAGTGCTAGGGGGACTGCCGGATATGGCTACACCTTC
CDR3 protein: CSARGTAGYGYTF

clone size: many
V gene: TRBV3-1
D gene: -
J gene: TRBJ1-5
CDR3 DNA: TGTGCCAGCAGCCAAGGTTTAGGGGCCCGAAATCAGCCCCAGCATTTT
CDR3 protein: CASSQGLGARNQPQHF

clone size: many
V gene: TRBV15
D gene: -
J gene: TRBJ1-3
CDR3 DNA: TGTGCCACCAGCAGAGTTTCTGGGCGGAACACCATATATTTT
CDR3 protein: CATSRVSGRNTIYF

clone size: many
V gene: TRBV6-1
D gene: -
J gene: TRBJ2-7
CDR3 DNA: TGTGCCAGCAGTGTTCAGGCCTCCTACGAGCAGTACTTC
CDR3 protein: CASSVQASYEQYF

clone size: many
V gene: TRBV5-1
D gene: TRBD1
J gene: TRBJ1-1
CDR3 DNA: TGCGCCAGCAGCTTTGGACAGGGGGATGAAGCTTTCTTT
CDR3 protein: CASSFGQGDEAFF

clone size: medium-sized
V gene: TRBV5-5
D gene: TRBD1
J gene: TRBJ1-1
CDR3 DNA: TGTGCCAGCAGCTCAGACAGGGGGAGGACTGAAGCTTTCTTT
CDR3 protein: CASSSDRGRTEAFF

clone size: -
V gene: TRBV10-3
D gene: -
J gene: TRBJ2-2
CDR3 DNA: TGTGCCATCACCCCCAGTCGGGTCGGTTGTACCGGGGCGCTGTTTTTT
CDR3 protein: CAITPSRVGCTGALFF

clone size: many
V gene: TRBV5-1
D gene: -
J gene: TRBJ1-4
CDR3 DNA: TGCGCCAGCAGCAACAGTGCAACTAATGAAAAACTGTTTTTT
CDR3 protein: CASSNSATNEKLFF

clone size: many
V gene: TRBV18
D gene: TRBD1
J gene: TRBJ1-6
CDR3 DNA: TGTGCCAGCTCACCGTTCGATCCCGGGGACAGCAATTCACCCCTCCACTTT
CDR3 protein: CASSPFDPGDSNSPLHF

clone size: many
V gene: TRBV24-1
D gene: -
J gene: TRBJ1-2
CDR3 DNA: TGTGCCACCGGGAACGCAGGAAACTATGGCTACACCTTC
CDR3 protein: CATGNAGNYGYTF

clone size: many
V gene: TRBV6-2/TRBV6-3
D gene: -
J gene: TRBJ2-1
CDR3 DNA: TGTGCCGTCCGGGGGTCCGCCTACAATGAGCAGTTCTTC
CDR3 protein: CAVRGSAYNEQFF

clone size: many
V gene: TRBV5-1
D gene: TRBD2
J gene: TRBJ2-3
CDR3 DNA: TGCGCCAGCAGCCTGGGGACTAGCGGGTCTCTCGCGGATACGCAGTATTTT
CDR3 protein: CASSLGTSGSLADTQYF

clone size: many
V gene: TRBV4-3
D gene: -
J gene: TRBJ1-2
CDR3 DNA: TGCGCCAGCAGCCAAGCCTCCCCGGCAATCCGCGGCTACACCTTC
CDR3 protein: CASSQASPAIRGYTF

clone size: few
V gene: TRBV9
D gene: -
J gene: TRBJ1-1
CDR3 DNA: TGTGCCAGCAGCGTTTCTTCTTCAGGGTTGACTGAAGCTTTCTTT
CDR3 protein: CASSVSSSGLTEAFF

clone size: -
V gene: TRBV12-3/TRBV12-4
D gene: -
J gene: TRBJ1-5
CDR3 DNA: TGTGCCAGCAGTTTAGATGTTGGGAATCAGCCCCAGCATTTT
CDR3 protein: CASSLDVGNQPQHF

clone size: many
V gene: TRBV12-3/TRBV12-4
D gene: TRBD1
J gene: TRBJ1-1
CDR3 DNA: TGTGCCAGCAGAGATACAGGGGGCTGGGGGTGGGAAGCTTTCTTT
CDR3 protein: CASRDTGGWGWEAFF

clone size: many
V gene: TRBV7-9
D gene: -
J gene: TRBJ1-1
CDR3 DNA: TGTGCCAGCAGCTCGTTCGGTGCCGCCACTGAAGCTTTCTTT
CDR3 protein: CASSSFGAATEAFF

clone size: many
V gene: TRBV6-2/TRBV6-3
D gene: TRBD1
J gene: TRBJ2-2
CDR3 DNA: TGTGCCAGCAGGAGACAGGGAAACTCGTTCACCGGGGAGCTGTTTTTT
CDR3 protein: CASRRQGNSFTGELFF

clone size: -
V gene: TRBV12-3/TRBV12-4
D gene: -
J gene: TRBJ2-3
CDR3 DNA: TGTGCCAGCAGGTTGGGGAGTGGGGATTGGGATACGCAGTATTTT
CDR3 protein: CASRLGSGDWDTQYF

clone size: many
V gene: TRBV7-2
D gene: TRBD1
J gene: TRBJ1-6
CDR3 DNA: TGTGCCAGCAGGACCAACAGGGGGACCCACCCCCCCCTCCACTTT
CDR3 protein: CASRTNRGTHPPLHF

clone size: many
V gene: TRBV5-1
D gene: TRBD1
J gene: TRBJ1-1
CDR3 DNA: TGCGCCAGCAGCTTGGACGTACACAGGGGGATGAACACTGAAGCTTTCTTT
CDR3 protein: CASSLDVHRGMNTEAFF

clone size: many
V gene: TRBV28
D gene: TRBD2
J gene: TRBJ2-5
CDR3 DNA: TGTGCCAGCAGTTCGAGCGGGGGGGCACTCGAGACCCAGTACTTC
CDR3 protein: CASSSSGGALETQYF

clone size: many
V gene: TRBV3-1
D gene: -
J gene: TRBJ2-7
CDR3 DNA: TGTGCCAGCAGCCATAAAGGACGGGGACTCGGGTACGAGCAGTACTTC
CDR3 protein: CASSHKGRGLGYEQYF

clone size: many
V gene: TRBV10-2
D gene: -
J gene: TRBJ1-1
CDR3 DNA: TGCGCCAGCAGCCCCGGGAACACTGAAGCTTTCTTT
CDR3 protein: CASSPGNTEAFF